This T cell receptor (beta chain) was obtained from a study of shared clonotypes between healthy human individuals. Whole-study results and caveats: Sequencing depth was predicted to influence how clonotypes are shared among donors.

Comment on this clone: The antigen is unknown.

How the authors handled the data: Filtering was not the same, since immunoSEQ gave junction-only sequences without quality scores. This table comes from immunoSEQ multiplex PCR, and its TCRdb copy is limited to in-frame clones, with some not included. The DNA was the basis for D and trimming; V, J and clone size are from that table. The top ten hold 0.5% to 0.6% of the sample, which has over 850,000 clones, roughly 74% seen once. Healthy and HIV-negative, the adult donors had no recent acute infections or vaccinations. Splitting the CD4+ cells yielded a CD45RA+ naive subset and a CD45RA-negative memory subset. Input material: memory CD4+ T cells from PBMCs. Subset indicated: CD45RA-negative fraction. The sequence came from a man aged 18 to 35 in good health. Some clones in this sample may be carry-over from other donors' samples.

The CDR3: CASSSQQGGAYEQYF. In nucleotides, the CDR3 is TGTGCCAGCAGCTCTCAGCAGGGAGGTGCCTACGAGCAGTACTTC. The V call is TRBV7-6, the J call TRBJ2-7; perhaps TRBD2 as D (6 bases). CDR1 is SGHVS, CDR2 FNYEAQ, per germline. V gave up 4 bases and J gave up 2 bases, with 15 bases separating them. This CDR3 comprises 15 residues.